A single T cell receptor (beta chain) is shown here with its context. The antigen remains unidentified. The data belong to a study of T cells after yellow fever vaccination. The study, taken as a whole, reports: Only a minor proportion of clonotypes was detected across both CD4 and CD8 compartments. A large majority of primary-vaccination clones showed up again after the booster (approximately 96% CD4, 88% CD8). Abundant bulk-population clonotypes could contaminate the FACS-sorted repertoires.

TCR cDNA was made by 5'RACE template switching, adding a universal primer site and UMIs. TCRdb fed the 5' RACE reads into MiXCR, producing one record per CDR3 protein. The sample has 150,000 to 200,000 distinct CDR3 sequences; 6.2% are singletons. CDR3 length: 15 residues. The V gene's germline CDR1 is MDHEN and CDR2 SYDVKM. Trimming shortened V by 6 bases and J by 1 base, and 15 bases separated the two germline ends. This chain connects TRBV28 to TRBJ1-1, with D perhaps TRBD1 (5 bases). This clonotype originated in a man aged 18 to 29 who received the YFV17D yellow fever vaccine. Sequences were derived from CD4+ T cells sorted from PBMCs, sampled on the day of the first yellow fever vaccination. The CDR3 DNA reads as TGTGCCAGCAGGCGGGGGAGGCAACCGAACACTGAAGCTTTCTTT. It is translated as CASRRGRQPNTEAFF.